This passage covers 5 T cell receptor beta chains from one sample sequenced in a study of cytomegalovirus exposure and HLA in healthy donors. PCR employed 60 Vbeta and 13 Jbeta primers. Assay: immunoSEQ multiplex PCR; the TCRdb copy retains only in-frame clones and omits some. The sample data list about 210,000 clones. Sample: PBMCs. These TCRs come from a woman aged 30 to 39 in good health and CMV-seropositive.

This chain connects TRBV9 to TRBJ2-1; perhaps TRBD2 as D (5 bases). V was clipped by 4 bases and J by 2 bases, with 7 bases between them. In germline, CDR1 is SGDLS, CDR2 YYNGEE. CDR3 size: 13 residues. This CDR3 reads CASSPGTYNEQFF. The CDR3 region has the DNA TGTGCCAGCAGCCCGGGGACCTACAATGAGCAGTTCTTC.

Written as DNA, the CDR3 is TGTGCCAGCAGCGGCTTTGGCTATGAGCAGTTCTTC. Its translation is CASSGFGYEQFF. The V and J genes are TRBV11-1 and TRBJ2-1; no reliable D call. Per germline, CDR1 SGHAT and CDR2 FQDESV (reference sequence). Deletions cut 5 bases from V and 8 bases from J, with 10 bases between. The CDR3 has 12 amino acids.

V gene TRBV10-1 combines with J gene TRBJ2-7, with 9 bases identical to TRBD1. Per the germline V gene, CDR1 is WNHNN and CDR2 is SYGVQD (reference sequence). Trimming removed 0 bases from V and 3 bases from J; junction bases left unmatched: 6. The CDR3 consists of 16 residues. The CDR3 here is CASSESPGQGIYEQYF. DNA of the CDR3: TGCGCCAGCAGTGAGTCACCGGGACAGGGCATCTACGAGCAGTACTTC.

J is TRBJ1-1 and V is TRBV6-1; D is unclear. Trimming took off 4 bases at V and 0 bases at J, with 9 bases between the two ends. The length of the CDR3 is 14 residues. CDR1 is MNHNS, CDR2 SASEGT, per germline. DNA for the CDR3: TGTGCCAGCAGTGTACGACTGTTGAACACTGAAGCTTTCTTT. It is translated as CASSVRLLNTEAFF.

The chain uses TRBV6-5 and TRBJ2-1, with TRBD2 as a possible D gene (6 bases). CDR1 is MNHEY and CDR2 is SVGAGI in the germline V gene. Trimming removed 4 bases at V and 7 bases at J, with 11 bases between. There are 13 residues in the CDR3. CDR3: CASSFPEGNEQFF. In nucleotides, the CDR3 is TGTGCCAGCAGTTTTCCGGAGGGGAATGAGCAGTTCTTC.